Following are 13 T cell receptor beta chains from one sample sequenced in a study of shared clonotypes between healthy human individuals. Libraries were prepared by immunoSEQ multiplex PCR; TCRdb keeps only in-frame clonotypes and omits some of them. The sample yields roughly 650,000 clones, roughly 97% seen once. The sequenced sample was naive CD4+ T cells sorted from blood. Subset denoted: CD45RA+ positively selected. These receptors were obtained from a woman in her thirties in good health.

The gene calls are TRBV7-8 and TRBJ1-1, with TRBD1 matching 8 bases. The CDR3 is 18 residues long. CDR1 SGHVS and CDR2 FQNEAQ come from the germline V gene. With 0 bases clipped from V and 11 bases from J, the junction kept 20 bases outside the gene matches. The CDR3 protein is CASSLAYERDRHFEAAFF. CDR3 sequence (DNA): TGTGCCAGCAGCTTAGCTTACGAAAGGGACAGGCACTTTGAAGCGGCTTTCTTT.

This chain uses TRBV7-2 with TRBJ2-1; D perhaps matches TRBD2 (5 bases). V was shortened by 0 bases and J by 3 bases, with 18 bases between the two germline ends. The CDR3 is made up of 18 amino acids. Germline lookup yields CDR1 SGHTA and CDR2 FQGNSA. CDR3 loop: CASSLAVSYGVGYNEQFF. The DNA for the CDR3 is TGTGCCAGCAGCTTAGCAGTTTCCTACGGGGTGGGCTACAATGAGCAGTTCTTC.

This sequence joins TRBV30 and TRBJ2-2; D is possibly TRBD2 (6 bases). V gave up 3 bases and J gave up 6 bases, with 11 bases separating them. CDR1 is GTSNPN and CDR2 is SVGIG in the germline V gene (reference sequence). The length of the CDR3 is 13 residues. The DNA for the CDR3 is TGTGCCTGGAGCACTTCGGGGGCCGGGGAGCTGTTTTTT. Translating gives CAWSTSGAGELFF.

This clone was recorded once. V usage is TRBV2 and J usage is TRBJ2-5; 10 bases agree with TRBD1. CDR1 is SNHLY and CDR2 is FYNNEI in the germline V gene. V was clipped by 6 bases and J by 0 bases; unmatched bases: 4. The CDR3 loop spans 15 amino acids. CDR3 coding DNA: TGTGCCAGCAGCCGACAGGGGGCAAACCAAGAGACCCAGTACTTC. Amino acid sequence: CASSRQGANQETQYF.

J is TRBJ2-7 and V is TRBV28; 10 bases line up with TRBD1. The CDR3 length is 15 residues. Germline V gives CDR1 MDHEN, CDR2 SYDVKM. J gave up 5 bases and V 4 bases, and 8 bases lay outside the gene matches. CDR3 DNA: TGTGCCAGCAGTTACCCGGGACAGGGGCGGCACGAGCAGTACTTC. Encoded protein: CASSYPGQGRHEQYF.

Points on this clone: One junction end does not reproduce the germline sequence, and a read error may be involved. This rearrangement joins TRBV30 to TRBJ2-7; no firm D call. This CDR3 is built from 11 residues. Germline assignment: CDR1 GTSNPN and CDR2 SVGIG (reference sequence). CDR3: CAWSVRYEQCF. The CDR3 DNA reads as TGTGCCTGGAGTGTAAGGTACGAGCAGTGCTTC. The variable domain in full, with the rest retrieved from reference TRBV30 and TRBJ2-7, is SQTIHQWPATLVQPVGSPLSLECTVEGTSNPNLYWYRQAAGRGLQLLFYSVGIGQISSEVPQNLSASRPQDRQFILSSKKLLLSDSGFYLCAWSVRYEQCFGPGTRLTVT.

The chain carries TRBV18 and TRBJ1-3; D ambiguous. V lost 2 bases and J 4 bases, leaving 9 bases between the germline ends. CDR3 length equals 14 residues. Germline V CDR1 and CDR2: KGHSH, LQKENI. This CDR3 is CASSPSTRGNTIYF. The DNA for the CDR3 is TGTGCCAGCTCACCATCGACGCGGGGAAACACCATATATTTT. Combining the CDR3 with reference TRBV18 and TRBJ1-3 gives the whole variable domain NAGVMQNPRHLVRRRGQEARLRCSPMKGHSHVYWYRQLPEEGLKFMVYLQKENIIDESGMPKERFSAEFPKEGPSILRIQQVVRGDSAAYFCASSPSTRGNTIYFGEGSWLTVV.

The chain links TRBV5-1 to TRBJ2-1; the match to TRBD2 covers 11 bases. Trimming cost V 1 base and J 0 bases; bases outside gene matches: 6. CDR1 SGHRS and CDR2 YFSETQ come from the germline V gene. The CDR3 runs to 18 residues. CDR3 residues: CASSLTSGSKSSYNEQFF. The CDR3 region has the DNA TGCGCCAGCAGCTTGACTAGCGGGAGCAAGAGCTCCTACAATGAGCAGTTCTTC.

The V gene is TRBV19, the J gene TRBJ2-3, with D possibly TRBD2 on 6 matching bases. The CDR3 consists of 14 residues. V lost 7 bases and J lost 2, with 13 bases in between. Germline values: CDR1 LNHDA, CDR2 SQIVND (reference sequence). The DNA of the CDR3 is TGTGCCAGTAAAACCGGGAGACTCACAGATACGCAGTATTTT. This translates into CASKTGRLTDTQYF.

V is TRBV27 and J is TRBJ2-3; TRBD2 aligns across 13 bases. Germline V gene sequence: CDR1 MNHEY, CDR2 SMNVEV (reference sequence). This CDR3 has 19 amino acids. V lost 0 bases and J lost 0; bases outside the gene matches: 6. The CDR3 loop is CASSLSGLAGVSSTDTQYF. The CDR3 nucleotides read TGTGCCAGCAGTTTATCCGGACTAGCGGGGGTTTCTAGCACAGATACGCAGTATTTT.

This sequence joins TRBV6-5 and TRBJ1-3; D gene uncertain. CDR1 is MNHEY, CDR2 SVGAGI, per germline. The V and J ends lost 9 bases and 2 bases respectively, with 14 bases between them. This CDR3 region has 14 residues. The CDR3 reads CASRPSSAGNTIYF. CDR3 DNA: TGTGCCAGTCGGCCTTCGAGTGCTGGAAACACCATATATTTT.

The V gene is TRBV7-9, the J gene TRBJ1-1, with 7 bases identical to TRBD1. This CDR3 has 13 residues. Trimming cost V 4 bases and J 6 bases; bases outside gene matches: 5. Germline CDR1 SEHNR, CDR2 FQNEAQ (reference sequence). CDR3 sequence reads: CASSSTGIAEAFF. The CDR3 region has the DNA TGTGCCAGCAGCTCGACAGGGATCGCTGAAGCTTTCTTT.

The chain couples TRBV28 to TRBJ2-1, with 9 nucleotides matching TRBD1. The CDR3 is 15 amino acids. The V segment lost 5 bases and the J segment 5 bases; nucleotides outside the gene matches: 7. In germline, CDR1 is MDHEN, CDR2 SYDVKM. In nucleotides, the CDR3 is TGTGCCAGCAGTCCCGGGACAGGGATCCACAATGAGCAGTTCTTC. It yields the protein CASSPGTGIHNEQFF.